This T cell receptor beta chain is from a study of beta chain features in type 1 diabetes. Study-wide context: Patients did not differ from healthy donors in age, gender or cell yield. Findings of the study overall: Individuals with type 1 diabetes displayed fewer insertions and more deletions at VDJ junctions. Researchers caution that PCR might favor shorter templates, equally among patients and controls.

The isolated RNA, all of it, was reverse transcribed, so expressed TCRB transcripts were what got sequenced. Roughly 3.5 million reads per sample on average were obtained from naive, central memory and regulatory T cell samples. The method was immunoSEQ multiplex PCR; TCRdb's version includes in-frame clones alone and lacks a portion of them. The sample has a few hundred thousand clones; approximately 10% are singletons. The germline V gene encodes CDR1 DFQATT and CDR2 SNEGSKA (reference sequence). The V end was cut by 3 bases, the J end by 5 bases, with 7 bases between. The CDR3 is 11 amino acids. Concerning this clone itself: What it binds is unknown.

This sequence joins TRBV20-1 and TRBJ2-5, with D uncertain. The sequencing sample was made of naive CD4+ T cells from blood. The TCR was taken from a woman in her 30s in good health. In DNA, the CDR3 is TGCAGTGCTAGTTCGGTCGAGACCCAGTACTTC. This gives the protein CSASSVETQYF.